The TCR beta chain described here comes from a study of beta chain features in type 1 diabetes (dated by TCRdb to between 2018 and 2020). Regarding the research as a whole: Mean age, gender distribution, total cell number and subset yield were not different between patients and healthy donors. A total of 85 million to 140 million sorted cells were examined across all samples, and a strong correlation was observed between cell number per subset and RNA yield. In the study, TCRB repertoires of sorted circulating CD4+ T cell subsets from recently diagnosed type 1 diabetes patients were compared with those of matched healthy donors. Naive and central memory subsets were obtained from all 30 or so donors, but regulatory and stem cell-like memory subsets were isolated from only 8 patients and 8 healthy donors. The paper as a whole reports these results and caveats: Because cDNA was sequenced instead of genomic DNA, activated cells with high expression could be over-represented, although the groups did not differ in activation or CD3 levels. Because small numbers of individuals were included in the HLA sub-analyses, any influence of HLA type on TCRB rearrangement was left unresolved. Shorter templates might be favored by PCR, yet because patient and control samples were amplified and corrected together, any such skew would affect both groups equally. Type 1 diabetes patients showed a moderate but significant shortening of TCRB CDR3 length in all four CD4+ subsets. Patients with type 1 diabetes made fewer insertions and deleted more nucleotides at VDJ recombination sites, implying thymic rearrangement abnormalities. Naive, central memory and regulatory TCRB repertoires appeared more similar among patients than among healthy donors.

A remark on this clone: Its binding antigen is unknown. No qualities accompany the bases; no much larger clone lies one base away.

The High Capacity cDNA Reverse Transcription Kit was used to reverse transcribe all of the isolated RNA, meaning that expressed TCRB transcripts were what got sequenced. Deep immunoSEQ sequencing was performed on naive, central memory and regulatory T cell samples, with an average of roughly 3.5 million total reads per sample. After sorted cells were lysed in RLT buffer, RNA was extracted with DNase-treated RNeasy Micro or Mini kits, with the choice depending on cell number. Each cell subset was processed on its own to prevent cross-contamination, while patient and healthy donor samples were processed together. Using the immunoSEQ multiplex PCR, TCRB sequences were amplified from cDNA into 87-bp fragments spanning the CDR3 region. Amplicons were sequenced on the Illumina HiSeq platform. Concerning the study's data processing: PCR bias was computationally corrected using synthetic template baselines, reads within Hamming distance 2 were collapsed, and singletons that could not be merged were discarded. Reads were aligned against IMGT to assign V, D and J genes, CDR3 length and insertions or deletions at six rearrangement sites. Within each subset, clonotype counts were normalized to sorted cell number, after which true diversity and Gini coefficients were computed with the tcR R package. Repertoire sharing was quantified using the overlap coefficient calculated on TCRB nucleotide sequences. As a proxy for the pre-selection repertoire, out-of-frame TCRB sequences from naive cells were analyzed. TCRdb took over this immuneACCESS table, retaining in-frame rearrangements with V and J assigned. Such tables are incomplete; in checked studies, under half of the missing clones stem from an unresolved V gene, and the remainder is unexplained. V, J and clone size reflect that table, while D and trimming were determined from the DNA. In this sample the table shows some 500,000 clones, roughly 11% of which occur a single time. The ten largest clones represent more than 0.045% of the sample.

Each donor gave one peripheral blood draw, averaging approximately 0.12 L, which was collected into heparinised tubes. Naive, central memory, regulatory and stem cell-like memory CD4+ T cells were sorted on a BD FACSAria II using a panel including CD45RO, CCR7, CD25, CD127, CD95 and CD27. All sorted populations exceeded 95% purity. Right away, PBMCs were isolated by Lymphoprep density gradient centrifugation and were stained directly, with no culture step. Samples were stained and sorted in pairs, with one healthy donor and one patient per experiment, so that batch effects were minimized. V is shortened by 1 base, J by 2 bases, and the region joining them spans 11 bases. CDR1 and CDR2 (LNHDA, SQIVND) derive from the germline V gene (reference sequence). Counted from cysteine to phenylalanine, this CDR3 has 15 amino acids. Only the CDR3 DNA is retained, 45 bases long and in frame from the first base.

Sequenced material: naive CD4+ T cells from blood. Reading the label with the study, this specimen's cell subset or site is: true naive CD4+ T cells. The clonotype comes from a woman aged 18-29 years in good health. Recombination joined TRBV19 with TRBJ1-2, and possibly TRBD1, on 6 matching bases. The DNA sequence reads TGTGCCAGTAGTATAGCGGCGGGGGCGAACTATGGCTACACCTTC. Protein translation: CASSIAAGANYGYTF.